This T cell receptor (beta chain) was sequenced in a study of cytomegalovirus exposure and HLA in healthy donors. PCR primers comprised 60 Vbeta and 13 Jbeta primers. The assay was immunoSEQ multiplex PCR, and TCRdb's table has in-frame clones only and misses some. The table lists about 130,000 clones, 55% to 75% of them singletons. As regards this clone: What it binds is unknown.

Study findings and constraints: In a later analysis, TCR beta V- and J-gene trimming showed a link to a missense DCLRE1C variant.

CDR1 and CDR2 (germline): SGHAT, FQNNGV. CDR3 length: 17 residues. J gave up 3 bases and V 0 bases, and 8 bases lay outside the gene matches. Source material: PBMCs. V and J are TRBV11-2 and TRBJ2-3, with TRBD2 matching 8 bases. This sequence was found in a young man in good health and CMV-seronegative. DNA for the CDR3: TGTGCCAGCAGCTTAGATATCGGCGGGGGGCCAACAGATACGCAGTATTTT. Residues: CASSLDIGGGPTDTQYF.